This T cell receptor (beta chain) was sequenced during a study of vaccination effects on CD4 cells after COVID-19. Overall study: Samples were given by two convalescent patients 16 days and one week before vaccination. Findings and limits, study-wide: Spike-reactive clones present post-vaccine in convalescents were predominantly new vaccine-induced clones. Early post-infection timepoints were absent, and convalescent patients were few.

Sequencing used immunoSEQ multiplex PCR; TCRdb keeps in-frame clones, though not all of them. This table holds about 20,000 clones, around 76% found once. V trimming: 0 bases; J trimming: 0 bases; junction bases outside the gene matches: 11. CDR3 length equals 19 residues. CDR1 is LGHNA, CDR2 YNFKEQ, per germline. As to this clone: Antigen specificity is unknown.

Expansion with viral peptide pools was applied to antigen-specific CD4+ T cells by the ViraFEST assay prior to sequencing. Culture lasted roughly eleven days before CD4+ T cell isolation. It was between March and December 2020 that the person had a SARS-CoV-2 infection confirmed by PCR. At days 3 and 7, half of the medium was exchanged for IL-2 medium. The sample was CD4+ T cells from PBMCs cultured with SARS-CoV-2 spike peptides, taken before COVID-19 vaccination. The TCR originated in a human donor who had a prior SARS-CoV-2 infection. The rearrangement joins TRBV4-2 to TRBJ1-5, with 7 nucleotides matching TRBD1. The CDR3 sequence: CASSQEGIGTAASNQPQHF. The CDR3 DNA follows: TGTGCCAGCAGCCAAGAAGGAATTGGGACAGCCGCTAGCAATCAGCCCCAGCATTTT.